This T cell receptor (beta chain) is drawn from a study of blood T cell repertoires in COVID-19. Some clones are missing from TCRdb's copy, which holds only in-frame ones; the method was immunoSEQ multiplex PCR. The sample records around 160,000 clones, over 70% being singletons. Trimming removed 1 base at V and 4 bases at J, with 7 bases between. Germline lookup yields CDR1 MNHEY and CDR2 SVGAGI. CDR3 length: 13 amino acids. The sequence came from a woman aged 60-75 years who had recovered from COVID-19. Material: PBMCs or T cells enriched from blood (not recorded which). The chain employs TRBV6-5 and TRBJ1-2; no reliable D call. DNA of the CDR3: TGTGCCAGCAGTTACTTGCGGGGCTATGGCTACACCTTC. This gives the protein CASSYLRGYGYTF.